The present T cell receptor (beta chain) was sequenced within a study of beta chain features in type 1 diabetes. Sequenced material consisted of expressed TCRB transcripts (all of the isolated RNA was reverse transcribed). Libraries were prepared by immunoSEQ multiplex PCR; TCRdb keeps only in-frame clonotypes and omits some of them. The data contain about 900,000 clones, about a sixth of them singletons. Study-level findings and limits: A possible short-template PCR bias applies equally to patients and controls.

This clone has only a few counts. Its antigen is as yet unknown. The V gene lost 0 bases and the J gene lost 3 bases, with 24 bases spanning the gap. This CDR3 contains 19 residues. Germline assignment: CDR1 SGDLS and CDR2 YYNGEE. The sequence came from a woman aged 18-35 years in good health. The V gene is TRBV9, the J gene TRBJ1-1; tentative D call: TRBD1 (5 bases). Sequencing was done on a sample of naive CD4+ T cells from blood. The CDR3 sequence: CASSVEWGRPTLGDTEAFF. The CDR3 DNA follows: TGTGCCAGCAGCGTAGAGTGGGGTCGACCCACATTAGGGGACACTGAAGCTTTCTTT.